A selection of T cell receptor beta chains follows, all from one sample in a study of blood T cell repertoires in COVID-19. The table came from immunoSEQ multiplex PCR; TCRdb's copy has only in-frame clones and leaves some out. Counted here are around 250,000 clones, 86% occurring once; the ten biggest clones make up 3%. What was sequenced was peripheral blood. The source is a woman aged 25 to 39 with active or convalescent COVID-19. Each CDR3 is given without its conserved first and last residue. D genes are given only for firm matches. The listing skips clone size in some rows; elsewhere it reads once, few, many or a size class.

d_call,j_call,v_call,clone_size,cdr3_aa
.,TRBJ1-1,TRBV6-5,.,ASREKMNTEAF
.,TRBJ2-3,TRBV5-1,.,ASSLTGSASTDTQY
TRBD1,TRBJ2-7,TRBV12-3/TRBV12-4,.,ASRGQGAYEQY
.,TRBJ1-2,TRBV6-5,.,ASDQGDYGYT
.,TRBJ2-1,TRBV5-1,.,ASSLGTANNEQF
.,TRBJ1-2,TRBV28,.,ASRGGFLYGYT
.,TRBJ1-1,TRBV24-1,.,ATSDPQRGNTEAF
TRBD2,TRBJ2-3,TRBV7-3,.,ASSARLAGGPDTQY
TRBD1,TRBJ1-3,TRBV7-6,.,ASSPGGDRGYTIY
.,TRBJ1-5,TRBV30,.,AWSDNSNQPQH
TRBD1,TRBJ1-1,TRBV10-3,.,AITSGGNTEAF
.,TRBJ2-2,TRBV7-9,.,ASSSTGRTGELF
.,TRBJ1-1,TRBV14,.,ASSRGGLGNTEAF
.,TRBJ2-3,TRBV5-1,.,ASSLGGQTDTQY
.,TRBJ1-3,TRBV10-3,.,ASQGGNTIY
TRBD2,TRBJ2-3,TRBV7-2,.,ASSLGTSSDTQY
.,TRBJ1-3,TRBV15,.,ATSRAGGSSGNTIY
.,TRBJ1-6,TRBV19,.,ASSTGGRLRNSPLH
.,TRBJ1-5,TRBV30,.,AWSPTHNQPQH
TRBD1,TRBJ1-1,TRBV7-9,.,ASSPQGRTKAF
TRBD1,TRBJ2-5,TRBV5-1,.,ASSSGQGAFETQY
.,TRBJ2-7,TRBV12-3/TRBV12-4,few,ASSDSPYEQY
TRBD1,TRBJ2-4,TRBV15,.,ATSREGQMGTKNIQY
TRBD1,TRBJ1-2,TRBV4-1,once,ASSQDSAGQGIYGYT
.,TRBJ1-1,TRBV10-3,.,AISESATNTEAF
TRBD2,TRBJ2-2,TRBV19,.,ASSNLAGENTGELF
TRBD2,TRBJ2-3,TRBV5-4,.,ASSQLLTSGGTDTQY
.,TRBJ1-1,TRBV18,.,ASSFFGAGSGEAF
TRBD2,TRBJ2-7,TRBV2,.,ASSEFLLAGAGAYEQY
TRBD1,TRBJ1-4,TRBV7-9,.,ASSSRTGGEWEKLF
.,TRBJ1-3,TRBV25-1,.,ASSDGGGSAGNTIY
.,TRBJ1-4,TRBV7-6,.,ATTSGEKLF
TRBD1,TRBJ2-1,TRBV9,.,ASGQGVNEQF
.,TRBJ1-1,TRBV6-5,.,ASSRGRGAEAF
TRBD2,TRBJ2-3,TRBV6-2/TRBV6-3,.,ASSSSPKRGGPDTQY
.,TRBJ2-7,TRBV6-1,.,ASSVKGGAGGEQY
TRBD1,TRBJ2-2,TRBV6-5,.,ASRDRVGELF
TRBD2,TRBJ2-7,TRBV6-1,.,ASSEERGAYYEQY
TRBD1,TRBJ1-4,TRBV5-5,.,ASSIPGQGVVEKLF
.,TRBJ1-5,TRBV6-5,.,ASSRREAQPQH
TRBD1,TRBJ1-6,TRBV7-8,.,ASSPNLRIAAAGGLAPLH
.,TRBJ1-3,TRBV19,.,ASSVDTGPGNTIY
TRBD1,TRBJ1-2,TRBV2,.,ASSQDRGGYGYT
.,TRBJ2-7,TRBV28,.,ASSLQGYEQY
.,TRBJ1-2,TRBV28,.,LTTGSEYGYT
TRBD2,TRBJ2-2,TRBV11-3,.,ASSLDLRGAGELF
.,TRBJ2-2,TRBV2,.,ASKGVGMDTGELF
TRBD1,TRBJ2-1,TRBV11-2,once,ASSKYRGLDEQF
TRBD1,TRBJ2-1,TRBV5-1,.,ASGTGNYNEQF